Only one count was recorded for the clone carrying this T cell receptor beta chain. This specimen belongs to a study of blood T cell repertoires in COVID-19. Study information: The cDNA or gDNA used as material had been derived from T cells, B-cell-depleted T cells, or PBMCs.

This CDR3 is built from 15 residues. Trimming took 6 bases from V and 7 from J; bases not matched to a gene: 12. The germline CDR1 and CDR2 sequences are SGHVS and FQNEAQ. The authors' processing: Amplifying reference gene primers gave estimates of nucleated cell counts. The assay was immunoSEQ multiplex PCR, and TCRdb's table has in-frame clones only and misses some. The V and J calls and clone size were taken over from that table, and D and trimming were inferred from the DNA. The sample contains around 240,000 clones, roughly 86% of which appear only once. Sequenced: peripheral blood. The TCR comes from a woman aged 25 to 39 who had recovered from COVID-19. The chain is built from TRBV7-8 and TRBJ2-3; 8 bases line up with TRBD2. Here the CDR3 reads CASSSSRGGYYTQYF. In DNA form, the CDR3 reads TGTGCCAGCAGTTCATCTCGGGGGGGCTACTATACGCAGTATTTT. The full variable domain, completed using reference TRBV7-8 and TRBJ2-3, is GAGVSQSPRYKVAKRGQDVALRCDPISGHVSLFWYQQALGQGPEFLTYFQNEAQLDKSGLPSDRFFAERPEGSVSTLKIQRTQQEDSAVYLCASSSSRGGYYTQYFGPGTRLTVL.